Sequencing of this TCR beta chain was carried out in a study of T cell repertoires in cytomegalovirus infection. The wider study: Indications of both CMV infection and matching HLA type were provided by public TCR beta signatures.

TCRdb itself ran the reads through MiXCR, one entry per CDR3 protein. The data contain 510,000 or so distinct CDR3 sequences, around a quarter of them singletons. V gave up 2 bases and J gave up 5 bases, with 10 bases separating them. This CDR3 is 15 amino acids long. CDR1 and CDR2 (germline): SEHNR, FQNEAQ (reference sequence). The gene calls are TRBV7-9 and TRBJ1-6; D might be TRBD1 (6 bases). The specimen was PBMCs. The TCR originated in a human donor in good health (CMV status not recorded). Some clones in this sample may be carry-over from other donors' samples. As DNA, the CDR3 is TGTGCCAGCAGCTTACAGGCAGGGGATAATTCACCCCTCCACTTT. This codes for CASSLQAGDNSPLHF.